Detailed here is one T cell receptor beta chain. Deletions cut 0 bases from V and 7 bases from J, with 15 bases between. The CDR3 runs 16 residues. The germline V gene has CDR1 SGHVS and CDR2 FNYEAQ. These data are taken from a study of blood T cell repertoires in COVID-19. Study context: Samples taken during acute and convalescent COVID-19 were collected in the United States, Italy and Spain. PBMCs, B-cell-depleted T cells, or T cells provided the cDNA or gDNA that made up the material.

Original processing methods: Amplification with reference gene primers provided the estimates of nucleated cell counts. TCRdb's table, derived via immunoSEQ multiplex PCR, lists solely in-frame clones and lacks some. V and J calls and clone size are those listed in that table; D and trimming were worked out from the DNA. The repertoire consists of about 160,000 clones, with around four fifths occurring once and the leading ten covering 8% to 9.5%. This receptor was identified in a woman older than 75 with active or convalescent COVID-19. The rearrangement links TRBV7-6 to TRBJ1-4, with D uncertain. The specimen sequenced was peripheral blood. CDR3 DNA: TGTGCCAGCAGCTTAGCCACGGGTGTTCTAGGTGAAAAACTGTTTTTT. This encodes CASSLATGVLGEKLFF.